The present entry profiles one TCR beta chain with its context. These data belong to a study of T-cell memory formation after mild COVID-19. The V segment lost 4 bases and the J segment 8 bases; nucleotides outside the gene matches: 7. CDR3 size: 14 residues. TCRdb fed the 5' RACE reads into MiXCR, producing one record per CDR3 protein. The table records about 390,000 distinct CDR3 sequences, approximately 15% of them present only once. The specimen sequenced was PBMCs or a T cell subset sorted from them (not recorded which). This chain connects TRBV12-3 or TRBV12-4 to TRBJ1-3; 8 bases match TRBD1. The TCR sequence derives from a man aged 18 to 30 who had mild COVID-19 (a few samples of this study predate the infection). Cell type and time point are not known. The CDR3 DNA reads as TGTGCCAGCAGTTCCCAGGGGGCGGGCTACACCATATATTTT. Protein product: CASSSQGAGYTIYF.